A selection of T cell receptor beta chains follows, all from one sample in a study of PD-1 blockade in mismatch repair-deficient tumors. Produced via immunoSEQ multiplex PCR; TCRdb's table is partial and in-frame only. The profile shows about 100,000 clones, about four fifths of them singletons. Material: peripheral blood, obtained approximately 8 months after starting pembrolizumab. These receptors were obtained from an adult with mismatch repair-deficient cancer. CDR3s include the opening cysteine and the closing phenylalanine or tryptophan. D genes are given only for firm matches. Clone size is not always given. Where it is, it says once, few, many or a class for expanded clones.

NA,TRBV9,NA,TRBJ2-1,TGTGCCAGCAGCCCCAGAGGGGGGGGTAGCTCCTACAATGAGCAGTTCTTC,CASSPRGGGSSYNEQFF
NA,TRBV5-1,NA,TRBJ2-5,TGCGCCAGCAAAAGGGAGCCGGTGGCCTATGGTCGGGAGACCCAGTACTTC,CASKREPVAYGRETQYF
TRBD1,TRBV30,NA,TRBJ1-1,TGTGCCTGGAGTAGGGGACAGGGGAACACTGAAGCTTTCTTT,CAWSRGQGNTEAFF
NA,TRBV5-5,NA,TRBJ2-1,TGTGCCAGCAGCCCCCTTGCCTACAATGAGCAGTTCTTC,CASSPLAYNEQFF
TRBD2,TRBV29-1,NA,TRBJ2-5,TGCAGCGTTGAATTGGGAGGGTCGAAGACCCAGTACTTC,CSVELGGSKTQYF
NA,TRBV5-8,few,TRBJ2-7,TGTGCCAGCAGCCGACACTACTCCTACGAGCAGTACTTC,CASSRHYSYEQYF
TRBD1,TRBV6-5,NA,TRBJ2-7,TGTGCCAGCTGGGACAGCCAAACCTACGAGCAGTACTTC,CASWDSQTYEQYF
TRBD1,TRBV28,NA,TRBJ1-3,TGTGCCAGCAGTCTTACAGGGGGATCTGGAAACACCATATATTTT,CASSLTGGSGNTIYF
NA,TRBV27,few,TRBJ1-2,TGTGCCAGCAGTTTGGCAGGGGCGAGCTATGGCTACACCTTC,CASSLAGASYGYTF
NA,TRBV2,NA,TRBJ2-7,TGTGCCAGCAGTGTAACAGGGAATGGCGAGCAGTACTTC,CASSVTGNGEQYF
TRBD2,TRBV5-1,NA,TRBJ2-1,TGCGCCAGCAGATCTAGCGGGGCAAACAATGAGCAGTTCTTC,CASRSSGANNEQFF
TRBD2,TRBV28,NA,TRBJ2-1,TGTGCCAGCAGTTCCCTAGCGGGAAATCGGAATGAGCAGTTCTTC,CASSSLAGNRNEQFF
NA,TRBV18,NA,TRBJ1-4,TGTGCCACCCGAGAGGGGAGGAATGAAAAACTGTTTTTT,CATREGRNEKLFF
TRBD1,TRBV14,NA,TRBJ1-2,TGTGCCAGCAGCCCGACAGGGAATCGCAATGGCTACACCTTC,CASSPTGNRNGYTF
TRBD2,TRBV5-1,few,TRBJ2-5,TGCGCCAGCAGCGCCAAACTAGCGCCCCAAGAGACCCAGTACTTC,CASSAKLAPQETQYF
NA,TRBV5-1,NA,TRBJ2-1,TGCGCCAGCAGCTTGGACGGCGAGTACAATGAGCAGTTCTTC,CASSLDGEYNEQFF
TRBD2,TRBV4-1,NA,TRBJ2-7,TGCGCCAGCAGCCAAGCCCCGGGACTAGCGTTCGACGAGCAGTACTTC,CASSQAPGLAFDEQYF
NA,TRBV21-1,NA,TRBJ1-1,TGTGCCAGCAGCAAAGCGCTCGTCCTCCGGGAAACTGAAGCTTTCTTT,CASSKALVLRETEAFF